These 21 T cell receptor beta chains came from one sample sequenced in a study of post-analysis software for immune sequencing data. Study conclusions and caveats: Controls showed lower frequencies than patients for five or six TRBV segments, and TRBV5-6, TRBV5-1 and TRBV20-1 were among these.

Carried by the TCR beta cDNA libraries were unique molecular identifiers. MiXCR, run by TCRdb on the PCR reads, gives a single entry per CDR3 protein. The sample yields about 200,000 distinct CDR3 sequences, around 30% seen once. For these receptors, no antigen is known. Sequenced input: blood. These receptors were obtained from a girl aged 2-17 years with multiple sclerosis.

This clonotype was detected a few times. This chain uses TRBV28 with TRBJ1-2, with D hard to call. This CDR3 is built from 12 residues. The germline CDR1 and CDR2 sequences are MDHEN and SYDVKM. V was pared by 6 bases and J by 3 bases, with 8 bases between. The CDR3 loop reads CASSTPHYGYTF. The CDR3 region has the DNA TGTGCCAGCAGCACCCCACACTATGGCTACACCTTC.

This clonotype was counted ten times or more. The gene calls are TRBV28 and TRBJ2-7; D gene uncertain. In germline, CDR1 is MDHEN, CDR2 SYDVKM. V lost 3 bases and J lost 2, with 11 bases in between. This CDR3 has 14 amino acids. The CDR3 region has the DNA TGTGCCAGCAGTTTTGTGGACCAGCCCTACGAGCAGTACTTC. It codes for CASSFVDQPYEQYF.

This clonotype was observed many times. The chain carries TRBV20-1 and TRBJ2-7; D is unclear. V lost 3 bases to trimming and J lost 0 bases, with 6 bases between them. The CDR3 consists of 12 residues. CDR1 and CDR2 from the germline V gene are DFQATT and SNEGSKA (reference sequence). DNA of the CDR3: TGCAGTGCTAGTCCGCTCTCCTACGAGCAGTACTTC. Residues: CSASPLSYEQYF.

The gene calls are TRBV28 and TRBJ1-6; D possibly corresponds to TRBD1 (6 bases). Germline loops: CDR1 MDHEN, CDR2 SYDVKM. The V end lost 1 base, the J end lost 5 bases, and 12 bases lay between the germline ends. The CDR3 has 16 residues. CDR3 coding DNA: TGTGCCAGCAGTTTATCCGGGGACATTCATAATTCACCCCTCCACTTT. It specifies CASSLSGDIHNSPLHF.

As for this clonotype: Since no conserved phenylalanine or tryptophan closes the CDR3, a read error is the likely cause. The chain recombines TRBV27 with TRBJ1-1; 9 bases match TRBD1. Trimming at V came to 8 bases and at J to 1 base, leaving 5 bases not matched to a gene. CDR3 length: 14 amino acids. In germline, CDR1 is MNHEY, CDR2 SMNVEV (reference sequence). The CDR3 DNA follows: TGTGCCAGCGGCCCGGACAGGGGGAACACTGAAGCTTTCTTG. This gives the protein CASGPDRGNTEAFL.

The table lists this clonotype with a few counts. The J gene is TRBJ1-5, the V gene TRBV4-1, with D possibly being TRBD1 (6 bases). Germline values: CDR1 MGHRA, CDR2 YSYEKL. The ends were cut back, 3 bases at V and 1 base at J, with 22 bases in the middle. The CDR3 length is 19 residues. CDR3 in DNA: TGCGCCAGCAGCCAGCAAAATTCGGGGGCTCTTTTCAGCAATCAGCCCCAGCATTTT. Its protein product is CASSQQNSGALFSNQPQHF.

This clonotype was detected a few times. The CDR3 spells CAISEGTAYGYTF. CDR3 nucleotides: TGTGCCATCAGTGAGGGGACTGCGTATGGCTACACCTTC. The chain combines TRBV10-3 with TRBJ1-2, with a possible D match to TRBD1 (5 bases). This CDR3 has 13 residues. Trimming took off 2 bases at V and 5 bases at J, with 9 bases between the two ends. The germline gives CDR1 ENHRY, CDR2 SYGVKD.

CDR3 sequence reads: CASSRSGTEAFF. The CDR3 DNA is TGTGCCAGCAGCCGCAGTGGGACAGAAGCTTTCTTT. V gene TRBV7-9 combines with J gene TRBJ1-1; D is possibly TRBD1 (6 bases). Trimming removed 5 bases from V and 8 bases from J, with 12 bases in between. The CDR3 sequence is 12 residues long. CDR1 and CDR2 from the germline V gene are SEHNR and FQNEAQ (reference sequence).

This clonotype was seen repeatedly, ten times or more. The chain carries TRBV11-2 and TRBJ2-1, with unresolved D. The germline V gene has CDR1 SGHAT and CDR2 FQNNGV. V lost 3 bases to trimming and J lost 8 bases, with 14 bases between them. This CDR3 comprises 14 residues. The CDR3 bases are TGTGCCAGCAGCTTTGACTCCCGACTCGATGAGCAGTTCTTC. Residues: CASSFDSRLDEQFF.

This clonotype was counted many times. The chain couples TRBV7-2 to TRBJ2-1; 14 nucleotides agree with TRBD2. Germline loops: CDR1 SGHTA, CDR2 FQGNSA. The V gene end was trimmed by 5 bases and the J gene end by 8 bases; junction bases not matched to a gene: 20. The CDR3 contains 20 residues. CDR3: CASSPRTKTSGRAERYEQFF. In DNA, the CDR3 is TGTGCCAGCAGCCCCCGGACAAAGACTAGCGGGAGGGCCGAGAGATATGAGCAGTTCTTC.

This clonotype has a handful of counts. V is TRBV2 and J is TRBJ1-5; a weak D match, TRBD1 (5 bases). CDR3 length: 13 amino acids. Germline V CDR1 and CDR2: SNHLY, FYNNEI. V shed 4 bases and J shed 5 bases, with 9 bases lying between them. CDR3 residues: CASSAQEDQPQHF. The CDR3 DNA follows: TGTGCCAGCAGTGCACAGGAAGATCAGCCCCAGCATTTT.

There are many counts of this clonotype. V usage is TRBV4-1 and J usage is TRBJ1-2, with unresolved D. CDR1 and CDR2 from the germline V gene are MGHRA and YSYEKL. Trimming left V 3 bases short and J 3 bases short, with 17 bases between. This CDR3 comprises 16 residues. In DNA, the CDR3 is TGCGCCAGCAGCCAGAAGCAAAGGGAGTTGGACTATGGCTACACCTTC. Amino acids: CASSQKQRELDYGYTF.

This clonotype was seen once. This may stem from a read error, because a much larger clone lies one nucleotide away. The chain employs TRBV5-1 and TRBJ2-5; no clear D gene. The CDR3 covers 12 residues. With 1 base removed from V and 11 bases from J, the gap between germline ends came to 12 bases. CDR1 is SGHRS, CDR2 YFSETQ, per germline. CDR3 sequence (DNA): TGCGCCAGCAGCTTGCCAGAAGACGGGCAGTACTTC. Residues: CASSLPEDGQYF.

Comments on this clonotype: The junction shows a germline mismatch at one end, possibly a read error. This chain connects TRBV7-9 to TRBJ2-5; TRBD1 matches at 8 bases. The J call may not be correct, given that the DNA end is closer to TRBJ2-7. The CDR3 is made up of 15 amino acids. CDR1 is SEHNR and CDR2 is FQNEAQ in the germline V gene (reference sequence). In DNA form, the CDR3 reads TGTGCCAGCGGCTTAAGTGAGACAGGGGCCAACGAGCAGTACTTC. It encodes CASGLSETGANEQYF.

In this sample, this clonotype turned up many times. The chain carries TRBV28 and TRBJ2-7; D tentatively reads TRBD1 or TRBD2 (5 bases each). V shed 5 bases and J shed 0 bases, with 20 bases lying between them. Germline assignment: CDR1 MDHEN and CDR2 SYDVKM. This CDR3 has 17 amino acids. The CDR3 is CASSLLRGGLSSYEQYF. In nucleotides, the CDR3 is TGTGCCAGCAGTCTCCTGAGGGGCGGGCTTAGCTCCTACGAGCAGTACTTC.

The CDR3 DNA follows: TGTGCCAGCACTAGAGGGGGACAGGGGTGGCAGCCCCAGCATTTT. It codes for CASTRGGQGWQPQHF. This chain links TRBV2 with TRBJ1-5; the match to TRBD1 covers 10 bases. The junction had 10 bases not matched to a gene; V was cut back by 7 bases and J by 7 bases. The CDR3 is 15 amino acids. CDR1 and CDR2 (germline): SNHLY, FYNNEI.

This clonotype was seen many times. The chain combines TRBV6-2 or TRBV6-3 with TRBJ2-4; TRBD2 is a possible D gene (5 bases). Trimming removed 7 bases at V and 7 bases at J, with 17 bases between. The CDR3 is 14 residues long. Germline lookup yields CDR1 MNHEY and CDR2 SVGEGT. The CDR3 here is CASTLRGPGNIQYF. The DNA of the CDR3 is TGTGCCAGCACCCTAAGAGGGCCGGGGAACATTCAGTACTTC.

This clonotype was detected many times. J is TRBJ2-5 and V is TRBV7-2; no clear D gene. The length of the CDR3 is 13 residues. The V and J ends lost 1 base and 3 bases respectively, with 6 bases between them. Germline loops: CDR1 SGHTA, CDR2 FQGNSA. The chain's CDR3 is CASSLDAEETQYF. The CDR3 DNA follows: TGTGCCAGCAGCTTAGATGCGGAAGAGACCCAGTACTTC.

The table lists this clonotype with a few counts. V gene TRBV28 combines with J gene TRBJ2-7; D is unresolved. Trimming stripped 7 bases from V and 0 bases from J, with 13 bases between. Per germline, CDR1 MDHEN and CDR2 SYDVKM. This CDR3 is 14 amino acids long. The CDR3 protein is CASMRSLISYEQYF. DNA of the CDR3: TGTGCCAGCATGAGGAGCTTGATCTCCTACGAGCAGTACTTC.

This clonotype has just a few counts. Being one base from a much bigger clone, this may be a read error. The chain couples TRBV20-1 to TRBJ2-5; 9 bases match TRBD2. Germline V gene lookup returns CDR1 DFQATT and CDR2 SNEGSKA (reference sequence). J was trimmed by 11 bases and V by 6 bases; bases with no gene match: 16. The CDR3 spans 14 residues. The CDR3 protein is CSANLIAGVFEQYF. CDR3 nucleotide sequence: TGCAGTGCCAACCTTATAGCGGGAGTATTTGAGCAGTACTTC.

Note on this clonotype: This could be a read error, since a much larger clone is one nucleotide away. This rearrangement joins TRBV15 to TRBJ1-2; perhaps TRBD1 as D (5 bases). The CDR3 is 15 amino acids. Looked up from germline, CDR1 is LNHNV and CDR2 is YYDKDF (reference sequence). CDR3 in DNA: TGTGCCGCCAGCAGAGGAAGGGGCTCTAACTATGGCTACACCTTC. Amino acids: CAASRGRGSNYGYTF.